This T cell receptor beta chain was profiled in a study of blood T cell repertoires in COVID-19. The overall study: Sites in the United States, Italy and Spain provided acute and convalescent COVID-19 samples.

The CDR3 spans 13 residues. V lost 3 bases to trimming and J lost 3 bases, with 8 bases between them. Germline lookup yields CDR1 WNHNN and CDR2 SYGVQD (reference sequence). TCRdb's table, derived via immunoSEQ multiplex PCR, lists solely in-frame clones and lacks some. The sample lists over 200,000 clones; about 80% were seen once. The source is a man aged 40-50 years who had recovered from COVID-19. Specimen: PBMCs or T cells enriched from blood (not recorded which). This sequence joins TRBV10-1 and TRBJ2-5, with D perhaps TRBD1 (5 bases). CDR3 residues: CASSDLGEETQYF. CDR3 nucleotides: TGCGCCAGCAGTGATCTAGGGGAAGAGACCCAGTACTTC.